The present T cell receptor beta chain was sequenced within a study of control samples from healthy donors and cancer patients. Clones were sequenced by immunoSEQ multiplex PCR, and TCRdb holds only the in-frame ones, with some missing. The sample has approximately 150,000 clones; about 94% are singletons. The sequence derives from a woman in her thirties in good health. Sequenced material: blood.

The DNA for the CDR3 is TGTGCCAGCAGCGGGCCGGGACAGGGGGGAGAGACCCAGTACTTC. The encoded protein is CASSGPGQGGETQYF. V usage is TRBV9 and J usage is TRBJ2-5; 11 positions match TRBD1. Germline V CDR1 and CDR2: SGDLS, YYNGEE. Germline trimming cut 3 bases from V and 4 bases from J; bases unmatched to any gene: 5. The CDR3 loop spans 15 amino acids.